This TCR beta chain originates from a study of control samples from healthy donors and cancer patients. Measured with immunoSEQ multiplex PCR; TCRdb has only the in-frame clones, and not every one. The repertoire holds about 50,000 clones, with roughly 86% as singletons. The sequenced material came from PBMCs. This clonotype originated in a man aged 45 to 65 with head and neck cancer.

As DNA, the CDR3 is TGTGCCAGCAGCCCTCCAGCGGGACACAATGAGCAGTTCTTC. Its translation is CASSPPAGHNEQFF. V is TRBV6-2 or TRBV6-3 and J is TRBJ2-1, with TRBD2 matching over 7 bases. Germline CDR1 MNHEY, CDR2 SVGEGT. The junction had 7 bases not matched to a gene; V was cut back by 6 bases and J by 5 bases. This CDR3 contains 14 residues.